Listed below are T cell receptor beta chains from one sample, sequenced in a study of beta chain features in type 1 diabetes. The data were produced by immunoSEQ multiplex PCR, yet TCRdb's version contains in-frame clones alone and is incomplete. The data show some 370,000 clones, roughly 9.8% seen once. Sequencing used central memory CD4+ T cells from blood. Source of these receptors: a man aged 25-45 years with type 1 diabetes. Each CDR3 is given without its conserved first and last residue.

>TRBJ2-1|TRBV2
ASSDIGTAGFAQF
>TRBJ1-5|TRBV2
ASSRETGGNNQPQH
>TRBJ2-7|TRBV18
ASSPGGQGFYEQY
>TRBJ2-6|TRBV5-4
ASSYGNRDGANVLT
>TRBJ1-2|TRBV18
ASSGDAATLYGYT
>TRBJ1-2|TRBV7-9
ASSSRRGLGYGYT
>TRBJ2-5|TRBV6-1
ASREGRGLRETQY
>TRBJ2-1|TRBV14
ASSHLRTSGYNEQF
>TRBJ2-7|TRBV23-1
ASSQSRSPNYEQY
>TRBJ2-1|TRBV11-3
ASSPSTSGNEQF
>TRBJ2-7|TRBV7-9
ASSLSGQPYEQY
>TRBJ1-2|TRBV27
ASSTGVHGYT
>TRBJ2-6|TRBV10-3
AISERGTGSGANVLT
>TRBJ2-3|TRBV7-3
ASSLGGTDTQY
>TRBJ2-7|TRBV28
ASSKGTIRGEQY
>TRBJ1-2|TRBV6-6
ASTPGTIIQGGYT
>TRBJ2-5|TRBV5-1
ASSYGQGEETQY
>TRBJ2-4|TRBV11-3
ASSLRGIGKNIQY
>TRBJ2-1|TRBV28
ASSPGGGASYNEQF
>TRBJ2-1|TRBV20-1
SGDRGMGQF
>TRBJ1-5|TRBV30
AWSPKNRGSQPQH
>TRBJ2-5|TRBV21-1
ASIRGSGFGETQY
>TRBJ2-1|TRBV15
ATSTRAGTGGGNEQF
>TRBJ2-1|TRBV4-1
ASSQDWLAVYNEQF
>TRBJ1-2|TRBV6-6
ASSLSDSYYGYT
>TRBJ2-3|TRBV20-1
SASPLDTQY
>TRBJ2-1|TRBV5-1
ASSSLAGTGNEQF
>TRBJ1-1|TRBV5-1
ASSLGQRTEAF
>TRBJ2-5|TRBV28
ASRTQGFGETQY
>TRBJ2-3|TRBV27
ASSPRGASGTDTQY
>TRBJ1-4|TRBV19
ASSIKSPQYDEKLF
>TRBJ1-2|TRBV10-3
ASSSQGTLYGYT
>TRBJ2-7|TRBV19
ASRDNSVDYEQY
>TRBJ1-2|TRBV2
ASSEERDRGYT
>TRBJ2-3|TRBV5-6
ASSPIQSTDTQY
>TRBJ2-2|TRBV18
ASSPRDTGGTGELF
>TRBJ2-1|TRBV4-3
ASSQNPGLEYNEQF
>TRBJ2-5|TRBV7-2
ASSLSQTSGGQETQY
>TRBJ1-1|TRBV30
AWRNSPADTEAF
>TRBJ2-1|TRBV18
ASGHGTSGYNEQF